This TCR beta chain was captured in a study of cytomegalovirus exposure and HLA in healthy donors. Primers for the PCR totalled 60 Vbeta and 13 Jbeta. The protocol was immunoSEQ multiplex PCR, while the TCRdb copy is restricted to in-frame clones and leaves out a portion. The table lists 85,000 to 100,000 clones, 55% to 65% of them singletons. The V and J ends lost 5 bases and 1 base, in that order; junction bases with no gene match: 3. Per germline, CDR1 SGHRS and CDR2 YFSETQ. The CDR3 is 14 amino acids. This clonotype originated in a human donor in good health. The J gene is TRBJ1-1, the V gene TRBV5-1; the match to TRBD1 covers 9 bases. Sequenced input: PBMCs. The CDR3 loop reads CASRGQGTNTEAFF. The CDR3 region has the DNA TGCGCCAGCAGAGGACAGGGGACGAACACTGAAGCTTTCTTT.